The next 3 T cell receptor beta chains were all read from a single sample in a study of beta chain features in type 1 diabetes. The sequenced template was cDNA made from the entire isolated RNA. Profiling relied on immunoSEQ multiplex PCR, and the TCRdb table lists in-frame clones only, not all of them. Here the sample spans 810,000 or so clones, 15% to 20% being singletons. The sample comprised naive CD4+ T cells from blood. The receptors were gathered from a woman aged 18-29 years in good health.

The rearrangement joins TRBV7-2 to TRBJ2-1; D remains ambiguous. V lost 2 bases, J lost 9 bases, and 14 bases lay in between. CDR1 and CDR2 from the germline V gene are SGHTA and FQGNSA. The CDR3 is 14 residues long. For the CDR3, the DNA is TGTGCCAGCAGCTTATGGTCTAACAGTATTGAGCAGTTCTTC. Its protein is CASSLWSNSIEQFF. Full variable domain (rest looked up from reference TRBV7-2 and TRBJ2-1): GAGVSQSPSNKVTEKGKDVELRCDPISGHTALYWYRQSLGQGLEFLIYFQGNSAPDKSGLPSDRFSAERTGGSVSTLTIQRTQQEDSAVYLCASSLWSNSIEQFFGPGTRLTVL.

This clone has just a few counts. The J gene is TRBJ2-7, the V gene TRBV5-1, with TRBD1 matching 8 bases. The CDR3 loop spans 15 amino acids. Losses at the gene ends were 0 bases for V and 4 bases for J; bases not matched to a gene: 6. In germline, CDR1 is SGHRS, CDR2 YFSETQ. The CDR3 loop reads CASSLVTGDAYEQYF. The CDR3, as DNA: TGCGCCAGCAGCTTGGTGACAGGGGATGCGTACGAGCAGTACTTC.

This clone has just a few counts. The chain uses TRBV28 and TRBJ1-5; maybe TRBD1 (5 bases). Trimming shortened V by 7 bases and J by 2 bases, and 18 bases separated the two germline ends. This CDR3 is 16 amino acids long. Germline V gene lookup returns CDR1 MDHEN and CDR2 SYDVKM. The CDR3 region has the DNA TGTGCCAGCAAAAAGCCGCAGGGTAAGGGCAATCAGCCCCAGCATTTT. Translated: CASKKPQGKGNQPQHF. Variable domain in full (rest from reference TRBV28 and TRBJ1-5): DVKVTQSSRYLVKRTGEKVFLECVQDMDHENMFWYRQDPGLGLRLIYFSYDVKMKEKGDIPEGYSVSREKKERFSLILESASTNQTSMYLCASKKPQGKGNQPQHFGDGTRLSIL.